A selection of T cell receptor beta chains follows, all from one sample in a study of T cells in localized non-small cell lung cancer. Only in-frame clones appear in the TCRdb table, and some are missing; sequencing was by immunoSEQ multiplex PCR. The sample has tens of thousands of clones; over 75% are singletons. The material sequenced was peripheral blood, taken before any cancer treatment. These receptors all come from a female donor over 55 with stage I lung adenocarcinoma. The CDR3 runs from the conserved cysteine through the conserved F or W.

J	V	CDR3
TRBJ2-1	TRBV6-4	CASSDGQANYNEQFF
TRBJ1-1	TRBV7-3	CASSAGHQNTEAFF
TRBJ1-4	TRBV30	CAWSVGDRTSEKLFF
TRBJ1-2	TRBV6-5	CASSPAGTGNYGYTF
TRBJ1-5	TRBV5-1	CASSSGTGNTQPQHF
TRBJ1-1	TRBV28	CASSSAGTSGSEAFF
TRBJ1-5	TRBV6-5	CASSHNRDSNQPQHF
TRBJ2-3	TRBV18	CASSRPPTRGATDTQYF
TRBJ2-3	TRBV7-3	CASSLKGLGADTQYF
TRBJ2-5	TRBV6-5	CASSPGGRWETQYF
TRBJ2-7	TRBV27	CASSSTAGQLLVEQYF
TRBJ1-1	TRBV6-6	CASSRFGTGGTEAFF
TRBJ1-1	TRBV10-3	CAISLQGMNTEAFF
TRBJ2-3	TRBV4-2	CASSQDSTDTQYF
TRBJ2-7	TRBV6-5	CASRDPGTRYEQYF
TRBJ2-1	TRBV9	CASSPRTSGGPLSSYNEQFF
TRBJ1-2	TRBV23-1	CASSQRRQEGHNYGYTF
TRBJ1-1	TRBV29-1	CSVQQAGGTEAFF
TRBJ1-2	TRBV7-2	CASSPHGQGADYGYTF
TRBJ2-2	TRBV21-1	CATGPHGLPGELFF
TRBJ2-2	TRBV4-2	CASSQDLGSGELFF
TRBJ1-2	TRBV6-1	CASSERAANYGYTF
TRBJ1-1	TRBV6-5	CATLDDRSLNTEAFF
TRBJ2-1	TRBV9	CASSPQGPPDEQFF
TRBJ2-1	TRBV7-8	CASSQRLGAARGEQFF
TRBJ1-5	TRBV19	CASSAQVGNQPQHF
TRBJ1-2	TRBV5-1	CASSSPLTGGRFGYTF
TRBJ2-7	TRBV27	CASSSRTGVGVYEQYF
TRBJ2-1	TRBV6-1	CASSEQLAGYYNEQFF
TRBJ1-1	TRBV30	CAWRGFPGRTEAFF
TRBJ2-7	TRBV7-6	CASSLGQGGYYEQYF
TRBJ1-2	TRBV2	CASSLEGMGNGYTF
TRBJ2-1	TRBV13	CASSSGGDLYYNEQFF
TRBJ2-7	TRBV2	CASSYGTLYEQYF
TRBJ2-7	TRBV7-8	CASSSQLAGGSYEQYF
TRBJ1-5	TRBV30	CAWTDGRDQPQHF
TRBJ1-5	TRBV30	CAWSVGGQSQPQHF
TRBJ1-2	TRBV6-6	CASSPFGQSGYTF
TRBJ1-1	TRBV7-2	CASSPSSGRNTEAFF
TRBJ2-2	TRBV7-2	CASSLGRTGELFF
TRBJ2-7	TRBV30	CAWSVGDRASSEQYF
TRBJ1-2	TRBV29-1	CSVGGLRYGYTF
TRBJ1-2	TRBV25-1	CASSAPGQFYGYTF
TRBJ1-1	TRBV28	CASSRGGSGAEAFF
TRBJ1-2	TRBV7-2	CASSLDPGRSLYGYTF
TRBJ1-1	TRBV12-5	CASGLDGDTEAFF
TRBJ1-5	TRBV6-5	CASSYRGQGDQPQHF
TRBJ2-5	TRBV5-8	CASSYGTSGETQYF
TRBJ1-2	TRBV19	CASKTVAANYGYTF
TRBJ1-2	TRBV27	CASSRGQNYGYTF
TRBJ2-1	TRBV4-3	CASSQERGARQFF
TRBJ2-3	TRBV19	CASSRRSGRAIDTQYF
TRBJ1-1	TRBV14	CASSPETLNTEAFF
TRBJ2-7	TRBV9	CASSVGDSHYEQYF
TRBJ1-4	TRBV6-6	CASSYTQGGEKLFF
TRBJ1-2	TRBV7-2	CASSLDGTGDGYTF
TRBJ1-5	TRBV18	CASSPSWGVGRVSNQPQHF
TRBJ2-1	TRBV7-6	CASSFRLQNEQFF
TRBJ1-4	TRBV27	CASSIDRRVNEKLFF
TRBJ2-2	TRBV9	CASSVSGTTNTGELFF